The subject of this entry is one TCR beta chain. The antigen remains undetermined. Deliveries were elective term cesareans at roughly 35-41 weeks, with no labor or membrane rupture. These data belong to a study of naive CD8 T cells in extremely preterm neonates. Findings and limits, study-wide: Compared with older groups, preterm CDR3s were shorter, with fewer N additions and less trimming. The authors flagged variable productive template counts in preterm samples. Preterm neonates shared more CDR3 nucleotide sequences (about 2.5%) than older groups.

Data came from immunoSEQ multiplex PCR; TCRdb stores just in-frame clones and leaves some out. The sample lists 7,300 or so clones, about 90% occurring once. After removal of 6 bases from V and 4 bases from J, the junction contained 20 bases not matched to a gene. Germline V lookup: CDR1 SGHDT, CDR2 YYEEEE. The length of the CDR3 is 18 residues. Sequences were obtained from naive CD8+ T cells from cord blood. V gene TRBV5-6 combines with J gene TRBJ1-1, with 8 bases that match TRBD1. The TCR sequence derives from a newborn in good health. The CDR3 nucleotides are TGTGCCAGCACCTCCTTCAGAACAGGGGGAATTGAGAGCACTGAAGCTTTCTTT. Protein sequence: CASTSFRTGGIESTEAFF. The variable domain in full, completed from reference TRBV5-6 and TRBJ1-1, reads DAGVTQSPTHLIKTRGQQVTLRCSPKSGHDTVSWYQQALGQGPQFIFQYYEEEERQRGNFPDRFSGHQFPNYSSELNVNALLLGDSALYLCASTSFRTGGIESTEAFFGQGTRLTVV.